Sequencing of this T cell receptor beta chain was carried out in a study of T cell responses to AZD1222 COVID-19 vaccine. Findings of the study overall: Donors were chiefly white British, with a greater number of females, and clonal diversity was perhaps underestimated.

Looked up from germline, CDR1 is SGDLS and CDR2 is YYNGEE. V lost 4 bases and J lost 2; bases outside the gene matches: 9. CDR3 length: 16 residues. With respect to this clone: Its antigen is currently unknown.

The assay was immunoSEQ multiplex PCR, and TCRdb's table has in-frame clones only and misses some. The table lists roughly 150,000 clones, 70% to 90% of them singletons. The specimen comprised peripheral blood, sampled on day 0 of AZD1222 vaccination. This TCR derives from an adult in good health. The rearrangement links TRBV9 to TRBJ2-5; 9 bases match TRBD2. CDR3 in DNA: TGTGCCAGCAGCCCCCGGAGTAGCGGGGGACAAGAGACCCAGTACTTC. Its translation: CASSPRSSGGQETQYF.